This T cell receptor beta chain was observed in a study of CD8+ T cells in alopecia areata. Background on the study: Those treated were given oral tofacitinib at 5 to 10 mg twice daily. The investigators scored severity in treated patients by the percentage of affected scalp area.

Study findings and constraints: Greater clonality was observed in lesional scalp samples, especially alopecia totalis/universalis, versus normal scalp. Because one nonresponder was included, the link of baseline CD8+ expansion to response is considered uncertain.

A remark on this clone: What it recognizes is unknown.

Indicated treatment: oral pan-JAK inhibitor, 5-10 mg twice daily. Reverse transcribed after extraction, RNA yielded cDNA as the sequencing template. Profiling relied on immunoSEQ multiplex PCR, and the TCRdb table lists in-frame clones only, not all of them. The table lists more than 150,000 clones, 50% to 60% of them singletons, with approximately 3.4% in the top ten. Here the sequenced sample was CD4+ T cells sorted from blood, taken at week 4, from a patient treated with tofacitinib. This clonotype was sampled from a human donor with alopecia areata.

This CDR3 is CASSQDWGELRSKNIQYF. CDR3 DNA sequence: TGCGCCAGCAGCCAAGATTGGGGGGAGCTTCGTTCCAAAAACATTCAGTACTTC. The chain carries TRBV4-1 and TRBJ2-4; D might be TRBD2 (6 bases). CDR1 and CDR2 (germline): MGHRA, YSYEKL. The CDR3 sequence is 18 residues long. V gave up 0 bases and J gave up 2 bases, with 17 bases separating them.